The 9 T cell receptor beta chains given below trace back to one sample, sequenced in a study of T cell changes during pregnancy in multiple sclerosis. Data came from immunoSEQ multiplex PCR; TCRdb stores just in-frame clones and leaves some out. The data hold tens of thousands of clones, with 90% to 95% observed a single time. Source: CD4+ T cells from peripheral blood mononuclear cells, taken after pregnancy. All receptors derive from a female donor with multiple sclerosis, enrolled in a pregnancy study.

This clone is a singleton in its sample. The J gene is TRBJ2-3, the V gene TRBV15; 8 bases line up with TRBD1. V trimming: 4 bases; J trimming: 4 bases; junction bases outside the gene matches: 4. Germline values: CDR1 LNHNV, CDR2 YYDKDF (reference sequence). This CDR3 spans 14 amino acids. CDR3 DNA sequence: TGTGCCACCAGCACCGACAGGGGAGCAGATACGCAGTATTTT. Its protein is CATSTDRGADTQYF. Combining the CDR3 with reference TRBV15 and TRBJ2-3 gives the whole variable domain DAMVIQNPRYQVTQFGKPVTLSCSQTLNHNVMYWYQQKSSQAPKLLFHYYDKDFNNEADTPDNFQSRRPNTSFCFLDIRSPGLGDTAMYLCATSTDRGADTQYFGPGTRLTVL.

CDR3 sequence reads: CASSSRGAEAFF. CDR3 in DNA: TGTGCCAGCTCGAGCAGGGGCGCTGAAGCTTTCTTT. V is TRBV18 and J is TRBJ1-1; D possibly corresponds to TRBD1 (6 bases). V lost 6 bases and J lost 6, with 11 bases in between. The CDR3 covers 12 residues. Germline values: CDR1 KGHSH, CDR2 LQKENI.

This chain links TRBV2 with TRBJ2-2; no definite D call. The germline gives CDR1 SNHLY, CDR2 FYNNEI. V lost 4 bases and J lost 4, with 7 bases in between. The CDR3 is made up of 13 amino acids. CDR3 protein: CASSVISTGELFF. CDR3 coding DNA: TGTGCCAGCAGTGTAATCAGCACCGGGGAGCTGTTTTTT.

The rearrangement links TRBV11-3 to TRBJ2-6; TRBD2 matches at 8 bases. The CDR3 is made up of 16 amino acids. The V gene end was trimmed by 5 bases and the J gene end by 1 base; junction bases not matched to a gene: 4. The germline V gene has CDR1 SGHNT and CDR2 YENEEA. The CDR3 sequence is CASSLQRGSGANVLTF. CDR3 DNA: TGTGCCAGCAGCCTCCAGCGGGGGTCTGGGGCCAACGTCCTGACTTTC. Based on the CDR3 plus reference TRBV11-3 and TRBJ2-6, the full variable domain is EAGVVQSPRYKIIEKKQPVAFWCNPISGHNTLYWYLQNLGQGPELLIRYENEEAVDDSQLPKDRFSAERLKGVDSTLKIQPAELGDSAVYLCASSLQRGSGANVLTFGAGSRLTVL.

This chain connects TRBV10-3 to TRBJ2-2; TRBD2 matches at 13 bases. The CDR3 runs to 17 residues. Germline V gene sequence: CDR1 ENHRY, CDR2 SYGVKD. V dropped 10 bases and J dropped 4; count of bases not matched to a gene: 12. CDR3 coding DNA: TGTGCCACCAAAGGGGGATGGACTAGCGGGGGCACCGGGGAGCTGTTTTTT. Translating gives CATKGGWTSGGTGELFF.

This chain links TRBV18 with TRBJ1-4; weak D call: TRBD1 (5 bases). Per germline, CDR1 KGHSH and CDR2 LQKENI. The CDR3 runs 16 residues. The V gene lost 1 base and the J gene lost 0 bases, with 9 bases spanning the gap. The CDR3 loop reads CASSPQEGATNEKLFF. CDR3 coding DNA: TGTGCCAGCTCACCACAAGAAGGGGCAACTAATGAAAAACTGTTTTTT. Variable domain in full (rest from reference TRBV18 and TRBJ1-4): NAGVMQNPRHLVRRRGQEARLRCSPMKGHSHVYWYRQLPEEGLKFMVYLQKENIIDESGMPKERFSAEFPKEGPSILRIQQVVRGDSAAYFCASSPQEGATNEKLFFGSGTQLSVL.

This clone was recorded once. This chain connects TRBV19 to TRBJ2-7; the D is unclear. Germline V gene data show CDR1 as LNHDA and CDR2 as SQIVND (reference sequence). Trimming removed 1 base at V and 1 base at J, with 11 bases between. CDR3 length: 15 amino acids. The CDR3: CASSIGALESYEQYF. The DNA for the CDR3 is TGTGCCAGTAGTATAGGGGCGCTCGAGTCCTACGAGCAGTACTTC.

The chain has TRBV6-5 and TRBJ1-5, with a weak D call TRBD1 (6 bases). The length of the CDR3 is 14 residues. V lost 8 bases, J lost 1 base, and 12 bases lay in between. Germline loops: CDR1 MNHEY, CDR2 SVGAGI. The CDR3 nucleotides read TGTGCCAGCGCACGGACAGCAAGCAATCAGCCCCAGCATTTT. Residues: CASARTASNQPQHF.

The rearrangement uses TRBV28 and TRBJ2-1; 13 bases are a match to TRBD2. The germline V gene encodes CDR1 MDHEN and CDR2 SYDVKM. Trimming took 5 bases from V and 5 from J; bases not matched to a gene: 9. This CDR3 has 17 amino acids. The CDR3 nucleotides read TGTGCCAGCAGTCCTGTGGGACTAGCGGGGAACCACAATGAGCAGTTCTTC. Amino acids: CASSPVGLAGNHNEQFF. Complete variable domain (other parts from reference TRBV28 and TRBJ2-1): DVKVTQSSRYLVKRTGEKVFLECVQDMDHENMFWYRQDPGLGLRLIYFSYDVKMKEKGDIPEGYSVSREKKERFSLILESASTNQTSMYLCASSPVGLAGNHNEQFFGPGTRLTVL.